These 17 T cell receptor beta chains share one sample of origin, sequenced in a study of identical twins. From the 5' RACE reads, TCRdb called clonotypes with MiXCR, one entry per CDR3 protein. The repertoire includes fewer than 250,000 distinct CDR3 sequences, roughly 9.4% of them detected once, and just over 5% sits in the top ten. Sequencing was performed on memory (CD45RO+) T cells sorted from blood. Source of these receptors: a woman aged 18 to 35 in good health.

V gene TRBV20-1 combines with J gene TRBJ2-1; 10 nucleotides agree with TRBD2. CDR1 is DFQATT, CDR2 SNEGSKA, per germline (reference sequence). The V gene end was trimmed by 0 bases and the J gene end by 6 bases; junction bases not matched to a gene: 8. This CDR3 is built from 16 residues. CDR3 in amino acids: CSARDVSSGGGNEQFF. CDR3 nucleotides: TGCAGTGCTAGAGATGTCTCAAGCGGGGGGGGCAATGAGCAGTTCTTC.

This clonotype showed up just a few times. V and J are TRBV5-4 and TRBJ2-3, with 8 bases fitting TRBD2. The CDR3 loop spans 15 amino acids. With 4 bases clipped from V and 7 bases from J, the junction kept 11 bases outside the gene matches. CDR1 SGHNT and CDR2 YYREEE come from the germline V gene (reference sequence). CDR3 sequence (DNA): TGTGCCAGCAGCCGTAGCGGGACTAGTAGGAATACGCAGTATTTT. Its translation: CASSRSGTSRNTQYF.

The chain employs TRBV20-1 and TRBJ2-1; the match to TRBD2 covers 7 bases. This CDR3 is 13 amino acids long. Trimming removed 5 bases from V and 5 bases from J; junction bases left unmatched: 6. Germline V gene lookup returns CDR1 DFQATT and CDR2 SNEGSKA (reference sequence). CDR3 in DNA: TGCAGTGCTGGGACGGGGGGTAACAATGAGCAGTTCTTC. It translates to CSAGTGGNNEQFF.

J is TRBJ1-1 and V is TRBV20-1; weak D call: TRBD1 (5 bases). Per germline, CDR1 DFQATT and CDR2 SNEGSKA (reference sequence). Trimming cost V 0 bases and J 5 bases, with 19 bases left between them. CDR3 size: 16 residues. CDR3 in DNA: TGCAGTGCTAGAGACTTCCTCGTAGACTCAGGGACTGAAGCTTTCTTT. It codes for CSARDFLVDSGTEAFF.

The chain recombines TRBV25-1 with TRBJ2-3; 7 bases line up with TRBD2. The germline CDR1 and CDR2 sequences are MGHDK and SYGVNS. V dropped 1 base and J dropped 3; count of bases not matched to a gene: 7. The CDR3 covers 16 residues. CDR3 protein: CASSELGGGRTDTQYF. The CDR3 region has the DNA TGTGCCAGCAGTGAATTGGGGGGGGGAAGAACAGATACGCAGTATTTT.

This clonotype was seen at least ten times. V usage is TRBV12-3 or TRBV12-4 and J usage is TRBJ2-3, with 9 bases identical to TRBD1. The CDR3 runs to 15 residues. J lost 4 bases, V lost 6 bases, and 8 bases had no gene match. CDR3 sequence (DNA): TGTGCCAGCAGGATAGGGACAGGGAGGTCAGATACGCAGTATTTT. Translated, it gives CASRIGTGRSDTQYF.

This clonotype was observed a handful of times. The gene calls are TRBV9 and TRBJ1-2, with D possibly TRBD1 on 5 matching bases. Between the trimmed V and J ends, which lost 5 bases and 6 bases, there was a span of 17 bases. The CDR3 is 14 residues long. Germline V gene sequence: CDR1 SGDLS, CDR2 YYNGEE. The DNA of the CDR3 is TGTGCCAGCAGTGAACAGCAGGGTAGGGATGGCTACACCTTC. It yields the protein CASSEQQGRDGYTF.

This clonotype has more than one count but fewer than ten. This sequence joins TRBV5-1 and TRBJ2-1; TRBD1 aligns across 7 bases. The V gene end was trimmed by 4 bases and the J gene end by 5 bases; junction bases not matched to a gene: 9. Germline-derived CDR1 and CDR2 are SGHRS and YFSETQ. The CDR3 runs 15 residues. CDR3 in amino acids: CASSTGQARNNEQFF. CDR3 sequence (DNA): TGCGCCAGCAGCACCGGACAGGCCAGAAACAATGAGCAGTTCTTC.

This clonotype was observed a few times. The V and J genes are TRBV5-1 and TRBJ2-1; TRBD2 matches at 8 bases. Germline CDR1 and CDR2: SGHRS and YFSETQ. V lost 4 bases and J lost 7; bases outside the gene matches: 10. This CDR3 comprises 15 residues. The CDR3 sequence is CASSTLGGAENEQFF. In DNA, the CDR3 is TGCGCCAGCAGCACACTCGGGGGGGCCGAAAATGAGCAGTTCTTC.

The V gene is TRBV5-1, the J gene TRBJ2-3; D is uncertain. This CDR3 has 13 amino acids. Trimming took 3 bases from V and 4 from J, leaving 9 bases between them. CDR1 and CDR2 (germline): SGHRS, YFSETQ. CDR3 DNA sequence: TGCGCCAGCAGCTACGGCTTTGCAGATACGCAGTATTTT. It specifies CASSYGFADTQYF.

The chain employs TRBV19 and TRBJ2-3, with 9 positions matching TRBD2. The germline CDR1 and CDR2 sequences are LNHDA and SQIVND (reference sequence). V shed 6 bases, J shed 5 bases, and the junction held 9 bases outside the gene matches. This CDR3 spans 15 amino acids. DNA of the CDR3: TGTGCCAGTAGGGACCCGGGACTAGCAAGAGATACGCAGTATTTT. Its protein is CASRDPGLARDTQYF.

The chain has TRBV19 and TRBJ2-3, with D possibly being TRBD1 (6 bases). Germline CDR1 reads LNHDA; CDR2 reads SQIVND (reference sequence). The CDR3 is 15 residues long. The V gene lost 6 bases and the J gene lost 0 bases, with 13 bases spanning the gap. The CDR3 DNA reads TGTGCCAGTAGCCGGGACACATCCAGCACAGATACGCAGTATTTT. Translation: CASSRDTSSTDTQYF.

The chain recombines TRBV6-2 or TRBV6-3 with TRBJ1-2; no clear D gene. From germline, CDR1 is MNHEY and CDR2 SVGEGT. This CDR3 comprises 16 residues. V was shortened by 4 bases and J by 8 bases, with 23 bases between the two germline ends. Here the CDR3 reads CASSSAGTSPLRGYTF. DNA of the CDR3: TGTGCCAGCAGTTCGGCGGGAACCTCCCCCCTGCGGGGCTACACCTTC.

The V and J genes are TRBV12-3 or TRBV12-4 and TRBJ2-3; TRBD2 agrees at 8 bases. V gave up 0 bases and J gave up 2 bases; unmatched junction bases: 10. CDR3 size: 18 residues. The CDR3 DNA reads as TGTGCCAGCAGTTTAGCAACTCAAGGTAGCGGGACCACAGATACGCAGTATTTT. Translating it yields CASSLATQGSGTTDTQYF.

This clonotype was seen repeatedly, ten times or more. The chain combines TRBV9 with TRBJ2-7; TRBD2 matches at 7 bases. Germline V gene sequence: CDR1 SGDLS, CDR2 YYNGEE. Trimming cost V 0 bases and J 2 bases; bases outside gene matches: 2. The CDR3 has 14 amino acids. DNA for the CDR3: TGTGCCAGCAGCGTAGGCGGGAGCGCCTACGAGCAGTACTTC. Translation gives CASSVGGSAYEQYF.

The J gene is TRBJ2-7, the V gene TRBV6-1, with 7 bases identical to TRBD2. V shed 8 bases and J 2 bases; nucleotides not matched to a gene: 6. This CDR3 comprises 13 residues. Germline CDR1 reads MNHNS; CDR2 reads SASEGT. The DNA of the CDR3 is TGTGCCAGCTTCTGGGGGGGACCCTACGAGCAGTACTTC. As protein: CASFWGGPYEQYF.

The chain joins TRBV6-6 to TRBJ1-5; weak D call: TRBD1 (5 bases). The CDR3 loop spans 13 amino acids. Trimming left V 7 bases short and J 11 bases short, with 18 bases between. Germline-derived CDR1 and CDR2 are MNHNY and SVGAGI (reference sequence). This CDR3 reads CASTARGLEAQHF. The CDR3 bases are TGTGCCAGCACCGCAAGGGGTCTGGAGGCCCAGCATTTT.